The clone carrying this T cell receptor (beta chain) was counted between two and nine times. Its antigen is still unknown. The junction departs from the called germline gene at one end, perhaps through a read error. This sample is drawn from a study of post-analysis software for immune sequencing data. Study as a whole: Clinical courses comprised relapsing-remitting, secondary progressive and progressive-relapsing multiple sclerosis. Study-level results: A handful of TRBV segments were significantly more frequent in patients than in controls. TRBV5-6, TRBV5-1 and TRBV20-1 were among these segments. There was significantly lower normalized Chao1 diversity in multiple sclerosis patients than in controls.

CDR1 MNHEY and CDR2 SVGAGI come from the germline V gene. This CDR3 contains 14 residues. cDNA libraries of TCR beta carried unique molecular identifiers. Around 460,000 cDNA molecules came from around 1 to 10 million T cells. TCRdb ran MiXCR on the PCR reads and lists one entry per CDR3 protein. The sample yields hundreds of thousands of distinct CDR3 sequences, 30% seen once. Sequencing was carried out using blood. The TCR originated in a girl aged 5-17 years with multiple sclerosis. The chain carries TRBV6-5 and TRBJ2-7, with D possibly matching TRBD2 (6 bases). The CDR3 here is CASTYRGGADEQYF. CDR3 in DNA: TGTGCCAGCACTTACAGAGGAGGGGCCGACGAGCAGTACTTC.